These 28 T cell receptor beta chains were sequenced from one sample in a study of human T cells and chemical hapten exposure. TCRdb reprocessed the RACE reads via MiXCR and lists one record per CDR3 protein. Found here are about 340,000 distinct CDR3 sequences, around 7% of them singletons; the top ten hold approximately 8%. Noted time point: patch test 1, 2 weeks after DPC sensitization. Described treatment: therapeutic diphenylcyclopropenone sensitization with weekly scalp DPC. The sequences come from whole blood, collected in connection with sensitization to the hapten diphenylcyclopropenone (DPC). The receptor source for this set is a young woman with alopecia areata. Some clones in this sample may be carry-over from other donors' samples.

This clonotype has more than one count but fewer than ten. The chain carries TRBV3-1 and TRBJ1-1; the D is unclear. Trimming stripped 1 base from V and 1 base from J, with 4 bases between. This CDR3 region has 13 residues. The germline V gene encodes CDR1 LGHDT and CDR2 YNNKEL (reference sequence). The CDR3 DNA sequence: TGTGCCAGCAGCCAAGGGGCGAACACTGAAGCTTTCTTT. It yields the protein CASSQGANTEAFF.

This clonotype has more than one count but fewer than ten. V gene TRBV28 combines with J gene TRBJ2-7; D possibly uses TRBD1 or TRBD2 (5 bases each). Per the germline V gene, CDR1 is MDHEN and CDR2 is SYDVKM. This CDR3 comprises 13 residues. V was shortened by 4 bases and J by 2 bases, with 9 bases between the two germline ends. CDR3 bases: TGTGCCAGCAGTTCTGGGACCCCCTACGAGCAGTACTTC. Translating it yields CASSSGTPYEQYF.

The chain recombines TRBV2 with TRBJ2-5, with D possibly matching TRBD2 (7 bases). Deletions cut 1 base from V and 4 bases from J, with 16 bases between. The CDR3 length is 16 residues. Per germline, CDR1 SNHLY and CDR2 FYNNEI. The CDR3 protein is CASSEDWGGARETQYF. Here the CDR3 DNA reads TGTGCCAGCAGTGAAGATTGGGGGGGCGCGAGAGAGACCCAGTACTTC. The full variable domain, rest sourced from reference TRBV2 and TRBJ2-5, is EPEVTQTPSHQVTQMGQEVILRCVPISNHLYFYWYRQILGQKVEFLVSFYNNEISEKSEIFDDQFSVERPDGSNFTLKIRSTKLEDSAMYFCASSEDWGGARETQYFGPGTRLLVL.

In this sample, this clonotype turned up many times. V usage is TRBV29-1 and J usage is TRBJ2-7; TRBD1 matches at 7 bases. After removal of 1 base from V and 0 bases from J, the junction contained 6 bases not matched to a gene. The germline V gene encodes CDR1 SQVTM and CDR2 ANQGSEA. The CDR3 contains 15 residues. The CDR3 region has the DNA TGCAGCGTTGAAGTCCGGGACAGCTTCTCCTACGAGCAGTACTTC. Translation: CSVEVRDSFSYEQYF.

This clonotype was observed a few times. The chain recombines TRBV7-2 with TRBJ1-3; D is perhaps TRBD1 (6 bases). Germline CDR1 and CDR2: SGHTA and FQGNSA. The CDR3 totals 15 residues. V lost 1 base and J 3 bases, leaving 10 bases between the germline ends. The CDR3 here is CASSLGRGHGNTIYF. CDR3 coding DNA: TGTGCCAGCAGCTTAGGCAGGGGCCATGGAAACACCATATATTTT.

This sequence joins TRBV5-5 and TRBJ1-4, with no clear D. The germline V gene encodes CDR1 SGHKS and CDR2 YYEKEE (reference sequence). Between the trimmed V and J ends, which lost 5 bases and 5 bases, there was a span of 16 bases. The CDR3 spans 15 residues. DNA of the CDR3: TGTGCCAGCAGTTCCCCCCGGGGAGCAAATGAAAAACTGTTTTTT. Translating it yields CASSSPRGANEKLFF.

The chain combines TRBV6-1 with TRBJ2-1; the match to TRBD1 covers 7 bases. V dropped 4 bases and J dropped 4; count of bases not matched to a gene: 7. Germline lookup yields CDR1 MNHNS and CDR2 SASEGT. This CDR3 is built from 15 residues. Here the CDR3 reads CASSAQGPKYNEQFF. The CDR3 DNA is TGTGCCAGCAGTGCACAGGGGCCGAAATACAATGAGCAGTTCTTC.

The genes are TRBV7-2 and TRBJ2-3; 9 nucleotides agree with TRBD1. J gave up 3 bases and V 5 bases, and 6 bases lay outside the gene matches. CDR3 length: 15 residues. From germline, CDR1 is SGHTA and CDR2 FQGNSA. CDR3: CASSLGQGQTDTQYF. DNA for the CDR3: TGTGCCAGCAGCCTGGGACAGGGCCAGACAGATACGCAGTATTTT.

V and J are TRBV6-6 and TRBJ2-5; 8 bases match TRBD1. This CDR3 spans 17 amino acids. The germline V gene encodes CDR1 MNHNY and CDR2 SVGAGI (reference sequence). V lost 7 bases and J lost 5; bases outside the gene matches: 18. The CDR3 nucleotides are TGTGCCAGCATCCCGACCGTTGGCCAGGGGGCTTTGGAGACCCAGTACTTC. This gives the protein CASIPTVGQGALETQYF.

This clonotype was observed a handful of times. The rearrangement links TRBV5-6 to TRBJ2-1; D might be TRBD1 (6 bases). Between the trimmed V and J ends, which lost 4 bases and 0 bases, there was a span of 20 bases. Per the germline V gene, CDR1 is SGHDT and CDR2 is YYEEEE. There are 18 residues in the CDR3. CDR3 in DNA: TGTGCCAGCAGCGGGGGCGTTTTTGGGGCAAGCTCCTACAATGAGCAGTTCTTC. It yields the protein CASSGGVFGASSYNEQFF. The whole variable domain, filled in from reference TRBV5-6 and TRBJ2-1, reads DAGVTQSPTHLIKTRGQQVTLRCSPKSGHDTVSWYQQALGQGPQFIFQYYEEEERQRGNFPDRFSGHQFPNYSSELNVNALLLGDSALYLCASSGGVFGASSYNEQFFGPGTRLTVL.

This clonotype was counted between two and nine times. The J gene is TRBJ1-1, the V gene TRBV29-1; D is perhaps TRBD1 (6 bases). CDR1 is SQVTM and CDR2 is ANQGSEA in the germline V gene. The CDR3 contains 12 residues. Trimming cost V 7 bases and J 4 bases, with 13 bases left between them. CDR3 DNA sequence: TGCAGCGCCGAGGACAGTGCCACTGAAGCTTTCTTT. The encoded protein is CSAEDSATEAFF.

The chain is built from TRBV12-3 or TRBV12-4 and TRBJ1-1, with TRBD1 identical over 8 bases. The V gene end was trimmed by 7 bases and the J gene end by 3 bases; junction bases not matched to a gene: 4. This CDR3 spans 13 amino acids. The CDR3 DNA follows: TGTGCCAGCACCCGGACAGGGTACACTGAAGCTTTCTTT. Protein product: CASTRTGYTEAFF.

This clonotype was recorded a few times. This chain joins TRBV20-1 and TRBJ1-4; possible D gene TRBD1, 5 bases. Germline CDR1 DFQATT, CDR2 SNEGSKA (reference sequence). The CDR3 has 13 amino acids. Trimming shortened V by 3 bases and J by 7 bases, and 12 bases separated the two germline ends. The CDR3: CSASWGVVEKLFF. DNA for the CDR3: TGCAGTGCTAGCTGGGGGGTCGTTGAAAAACTGTTTTTT.

This chain connects TRBV24-1 to TRBJ1-5; D unclear. V dropped 5 bases and J dropped 1 base, with 8 bases sitting between them. Germline V gene lookup returns CDR1 KGHDR and CDR2 SFDVKD. The CDR3 contains 14 residues. CDR3 in DNA: TGTGCCACCAGTGGGTCGGGGAGCAATCAGCCCCAGCATTTT. Translation: CATSGSGSNQPQHF.

This clonotype showed up just a few times. This chain joins TRBV28 and TRBJ2-7, with D hard to call. The CDR3 has 14 amino acids. From germline, CDR1 is MDHEN and CDR2 SYDVKM. Trimming cost V 6 bases and J 2 bases, with 14 bases left between them. The DNA of the CDR3 is TGTGCCAGCAGCCCTGAACCGTTGACCTACGAGCAGTACTTC. Encoded protein: CASSPEPLTYEQYF.

This clonotype appeared many times. V gene TRBV29-1 combines with J gene TRBJ2-3; 7 bases fit TRBD2. The junction had 8 bases not matched to a gene; V was cut back by 6 bases and J by 2 bases. The germline gives CDR1 SQVTM, CDR2 ANQGSEA. The CDR3 totals 14 residues. CDR3 nucleotide sequence: TGCAGCGTCAGCCGGGGGGAAAACACAGATACGCAGTATTTT. Its translation: CSVSRGENTDTQYF.

Only a few counts were recorded for this clonotype. The chain joins TRBV19 to TRBJ2-6; D gene uncertain. Trimming took 5 bases from V and 0 from J, leaving 8 bases between them. Germline V gene data show CDR1 as LNHDA and CDR2 as SQIVND (reference sequence). The CDR3 has 15 residues. The DNA for the CDR3 is TGTGCCAGTAGTGCACAGACCTCTGGGGCCAACGTCCTGACTTTC. Translated: CASSAQTSGANVLTF.

This clonotype came up many times. The chain has TRBV24-1 and TRBJ2-3; D gene unclear. Trimming shortened V by 8 bases and J by 0 bases, and 8 bases separated the two germline ends. Germline V lookup: CDR1 KGHDR, CDR2 SFDVKD. This CDR3 has 13 residues. The CDR3 DNA reads as TGTGCCACCAAAGAGCGTAGCACAGATACGCAGTATTTT. It specifies CATKERSTDTQYF.

This clonotype came up many times. This rearrangement joins TRBV24-1 to TRBJ2-6, with D maybe TRBD1 (5 bases). This CDR3 is 15 amino acids long. Germline lookup yields CDR1 KGHDR and CDR2 SFDVKD. V lost 8 bases and J 1 base, leaving 11 bases between the germline ends. The CDR3 DNA follows: TGTGCCACCATTCTGCAGGGATCTGGGGCCAACGTCCTGACTTTC. Protein: CATILQGSGANVLTF.

This clonotype was observed many times. The rearrangement links TRBV6-2 or TRBV6-3 to TRBJ2-1; D is perhaps TRBD1 (5 bases). V dropped 4 bases and J dropped 1 base, with 11 bases sitting between them. The length of the CDR3 is 15 residues. CDR1 is MNHEY, CDR2 SVGEGT, per germline. CDR3 sequence (DNA): TGTGCCAGCAGTTCCGTGACAGAATCCTACAATGAGCAGTTCTTC. Encoded protein: CASSSVTESYNEQFF.

V gene TRBV18 combines with J gene TRBJ2-7; D call uncertain. The V gene lost 2 bases and the J gene lost 0 bases, with 2 bases spanning the gap. The germline V gene has CDR1 KGHSH and CDR2 LQKENI. The length of the CDR3 is 12 residues. The CDR3 here is CASSPTSYEQYF. The CDR3, as DNA: TGTGCCAGCTCACCAACCTCCTACGAGCAGTACTTC. The entire variable domain, with the rest obtained from reference TRBV18 and TRBJ2-7, is as follows: NAGVMQNPRHLVRRRGQEARLRCSPMKGHSHVYWYRQLPEEGLKFMVYLQKENIIDESGMPKERFSAEFPKEGPSILRIQQVVRGDSAAYFCASSPTSYEQYFGPGTRLTVT.

DNA of the CDR3: TGTGCCAGCAGCTCGACATTTAGGACAGGTTGGACTTCACCCCTCCACTTT. Amino acid sequence: CASSSTFRTGWTSPLHF. The rearrangement links TRBV11-2 to TRBJ1-6; 7 positions match TRBD1. CDR1 SGHAT and CDR2 FQNNGV come from the germline V gene. The CDR3 runs to 17 residues. V lost 4 bases to trimming and J lost 9 bases; unmatched junction nucleotides: 15. Together with reference TRBV11-2 and TRBJ1-6, the CDR3 gives the full variable domain: EAGVAQSPRYKIIEKRQSVAFWCNPISGHATLYWYQQILGQGPKLLIQFQNNGVVDDSQLPKDRFSAERLKGVDSTLKIQPAKLEDSAVYLCASSSTFRTGWTSPLHFGNGTRLTVT.

This clonotype appeared a few times. The V call is TRBV12-3 or TRBV12-4, the J call TRBJ2-7; D not certain. The CDR3 is made up of 12 amino acids. V lost 5 bases and J lost 4, with 9 bases in between. The CDR3 bases are TGTGCCAGCAGTATGACCACTTACGAGCAGTACTTC. This gives the protein CASSMTTYEQYF.

This chain uses TRBV29-1 with TRBJ2-3; TRBD2 aligns across 8 bases. This CDR3 has 13 amino acids. Unmatched junction bases numbered 4, after V lost 4 bases and J lost 4 bases. Germline assignment: CDR1 SQVTM and CDR2 ANQGSEA. The CDR3 sequence is CSVAGGHPDTQYF. The CDR3 nucleotides are TGCAGCGTTGCGGGGGGGCACCCAGATACGCAGTATTTT.

V usage is TRBV20-1 and J usage is TRBJ1-1; D ambiguous. In germline, CDR1 is DFQATT, CDR2 SNEGSKA (reference sequence). The CDR3 loop spans 11 amino acids. V lost 3 bases and J lost 9, with 11 bases in between. CDR3 amino acids: CSASRELKAFF. In DNA form, the CDR3 reads TGCAGTGCTAGTCGGGAGCTTAAAGCTTTCTTT.

The CDR3 nucleotides read TGCAGTGCCCGGGACTGGATAACCTACGAGCAGTACTTC. It codes for CSARDWITYEQYF. This sequence joins TRBV20-1 and TRBJ2-7; D possibly corresponds to TRBD2 (6 bases). The CDR3 is 13 amino acids. V was trimmed by 6 bases and J by 2 bases, leaving 14 bases between them. The germline gives CDR1 DFQATT, CDR2 SNEGSKA (reference sequence).

The chain links TRBV12-3 or TRBV12-4 to TRBJ1-6; D ambiguous. The V and J ends lost 4 bases and 6 bases respectively, with 10 bases between them. The CDR3 has 14 amino acids. The CDR3 nucleotides read TGTGCCAGCAGTTCCCAAGCCTTTAATTCACCCCTCCACTTT. Protein: CASSSQAFNSPLHF.

V usage is TRBV5-4 and J usage is TRBJ2-7; the match to TRBD2 covers 9 bases. Germline-derived CDR1 and CDR2 are SGHNT and YYREEE (reference sequence). Losses at the gene ends were 5 bases for V and 6 bases for J; bases not matched to a gene: 12. This CDR3 is 15 amino acids long. The CDR3 reads CASSPLAGESGEQYF. CDR3 DNA sequence: TGTGCCAGCAGTCCATTAGCGGGGGAGTCTGGCGAGCAGTACTTC.